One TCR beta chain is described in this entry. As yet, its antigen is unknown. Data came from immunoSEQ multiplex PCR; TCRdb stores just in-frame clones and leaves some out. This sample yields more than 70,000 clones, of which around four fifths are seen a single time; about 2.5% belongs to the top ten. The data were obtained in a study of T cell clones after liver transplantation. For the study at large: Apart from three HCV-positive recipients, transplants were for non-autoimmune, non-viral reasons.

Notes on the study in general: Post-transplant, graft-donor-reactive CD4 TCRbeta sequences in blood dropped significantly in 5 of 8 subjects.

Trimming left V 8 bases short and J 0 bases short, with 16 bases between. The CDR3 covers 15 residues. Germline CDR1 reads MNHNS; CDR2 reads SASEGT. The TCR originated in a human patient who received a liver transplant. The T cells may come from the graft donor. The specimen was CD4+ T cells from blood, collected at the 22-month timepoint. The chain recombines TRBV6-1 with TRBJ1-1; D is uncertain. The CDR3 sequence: CASGHSQRLNTEAFF. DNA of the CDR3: TGTGCCAGCGGGCACTCACAGAGATTGAACACTGAAGCTTTCTTT.